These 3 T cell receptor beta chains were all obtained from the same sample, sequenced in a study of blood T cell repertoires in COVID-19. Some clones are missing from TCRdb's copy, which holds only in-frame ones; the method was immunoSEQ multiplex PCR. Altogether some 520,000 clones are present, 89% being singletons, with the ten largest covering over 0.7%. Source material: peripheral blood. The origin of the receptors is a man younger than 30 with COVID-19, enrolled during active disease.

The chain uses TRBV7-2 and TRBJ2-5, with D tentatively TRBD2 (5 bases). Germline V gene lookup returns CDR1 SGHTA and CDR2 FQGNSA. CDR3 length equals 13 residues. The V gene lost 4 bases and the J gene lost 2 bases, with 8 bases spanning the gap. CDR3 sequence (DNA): TGTGCCAGCAGCTCGGGGAATCAAGAGACCCAGTACTTC. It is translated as CASSSGNQETQYF. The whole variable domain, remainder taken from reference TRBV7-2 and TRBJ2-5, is GAGVSQSPSNKVTEKGKDVELRCDPISGHTALYWYRQSLGQGLEFLIYFQGNSAPDKSGLPSDRFSAERTGGSVSTLTIQRTQQEDSAVYLCASSSGNQETQYFGPGTRLLVL.

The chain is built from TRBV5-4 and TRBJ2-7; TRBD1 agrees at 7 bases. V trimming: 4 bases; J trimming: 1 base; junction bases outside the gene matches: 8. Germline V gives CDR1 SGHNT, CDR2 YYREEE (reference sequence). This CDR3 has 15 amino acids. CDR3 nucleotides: TGTGCCAGCAGCCAACGACAGGGCGGATCCTACGAGCAGTACTTC. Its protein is CASSQRQGGSYEQYF.

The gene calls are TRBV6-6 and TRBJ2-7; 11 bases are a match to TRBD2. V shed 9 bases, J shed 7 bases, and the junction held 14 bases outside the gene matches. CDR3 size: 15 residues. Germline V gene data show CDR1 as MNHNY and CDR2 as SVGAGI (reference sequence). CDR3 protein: CASRLQLAGGEEQYF. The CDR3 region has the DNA TGTGCCAGTAGACTTCAGCTAGCGGGGGGTGAAGAGCAGTACTTC.